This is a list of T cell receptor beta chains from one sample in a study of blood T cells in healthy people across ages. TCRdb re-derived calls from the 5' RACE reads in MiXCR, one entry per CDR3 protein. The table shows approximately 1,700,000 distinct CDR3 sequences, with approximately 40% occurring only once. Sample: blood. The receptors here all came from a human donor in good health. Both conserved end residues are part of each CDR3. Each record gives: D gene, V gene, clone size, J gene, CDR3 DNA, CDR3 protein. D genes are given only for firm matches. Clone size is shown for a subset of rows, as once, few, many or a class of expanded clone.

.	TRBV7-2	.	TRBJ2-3	TGTGCCGGCAGCTTAGTGGCGGGGTTTGCAGATACGCAGTATTTT	CAGSLVAGFADTQYF
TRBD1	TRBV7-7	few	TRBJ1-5	TGTGCCAGCAGCACCCCTCCGGGACAGGGCTATAGCAATCAGCCCCAGCATTTT	CASSTPPGQGYSNQPQHF
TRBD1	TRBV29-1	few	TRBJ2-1	TGCAGCGTTGAAAGCCCGGACAGGAGCTCCTACAATGAGCAGTTCTTC	CSVESPDRSSYNEQFF
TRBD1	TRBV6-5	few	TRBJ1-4	TGTGCCAGCAGGCTACTCGGGACAGATCATGAAAAACTGTTTTTT	CASRLLGTDHEKLFF
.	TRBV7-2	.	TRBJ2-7	TGTGCCAGCAGCTTAGATTTGGGGGATGACGAGCAGTACTTC	CASSLDLGDDEQYF
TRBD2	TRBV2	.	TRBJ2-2	TGTGCCAGCAAATGGGAGGCGGGGGCGAACACCGGGGAGCTGTTTTTT	CASKWEAGANTGELFF
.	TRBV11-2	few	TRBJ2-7	TGTGCCAGCAGCTTAGACACAATCTCCTACGAGCAGTACTTC	CASSLDTISYEQYF
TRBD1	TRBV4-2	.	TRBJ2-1	TGTGCCAGCAGCCAAGATCCCCAGGGACAGGGCCGGCTCAATGAGCAGTTCTTC	CASSQDPQGQGRLNEQFF
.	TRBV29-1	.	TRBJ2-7	TGCAGCGCCCAATCCCGCTACGAGCAGTACTTC	CSAQSRYEQYF
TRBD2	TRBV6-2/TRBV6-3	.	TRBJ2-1	TGTGCCAGCAGTTACTCTCGCGGGGGGGCCAACAATGAGCAGTTCTTC	CASSYSRGGANNEQFF
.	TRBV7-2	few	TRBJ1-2	TGTGCCAGCAGCTTCGACAGGCAATCATGGTACACCTTC	CASSFDRQSWYTF
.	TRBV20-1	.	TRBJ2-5	TGCAGTGCTAGTGGCGGGTGGGGGACCCAGTACTTC	CSASGGWGTQYF
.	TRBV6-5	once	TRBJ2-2	TGTGCCAGCACCCAGGGGGGAGCGAACACCGGGGAGCTGTTTTTT	CASTQGGANTGELFF
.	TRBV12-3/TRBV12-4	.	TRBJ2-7	TGTGCCAGCACCAAGACAGCAACCTACGAGCAGTACTTC	CASTKTATYEQYF
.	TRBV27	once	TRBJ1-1	TGTGCCAGCAGTTTTGACAGGCGGCACACTGAAGCTTTCTTT	CASSFDRRHTEAFF
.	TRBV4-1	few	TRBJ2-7	TGCGCCAGCAGCCAGGAAGAGGGAGGTCTGTACGAGCAGTACTTC	CASSQEEGGLYEQYF
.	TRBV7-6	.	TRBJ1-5	TGTGCCAGCAGCCCCGATACAGGTCCTTATCAGCCCCAGCATTTT	CASSPDTGPYQPQHF
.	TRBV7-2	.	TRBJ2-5	TGTGCCGGCAGCTTCGCCGGGAACGAAGAGACCCAGTACTTC	CAGSFAGNEETQYF
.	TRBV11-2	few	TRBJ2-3	TGTGCCAGCAGCTTGGCCGGGGATCGGTTTACGCAGTATTTT	CASSLAGDRFTQYF
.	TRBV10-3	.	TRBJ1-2	TGTGCCATCAGTGAGCGGGTTGAGGCAGAGGGTGGCTACACCTTC	CAISERVEAEGGYTF
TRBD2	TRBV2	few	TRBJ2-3	TGTGCCAGCAGTGAAGCACTTGCGGGGGGTCCAGATACGCAGTATTTT	CASSEALAGGPDTQYF
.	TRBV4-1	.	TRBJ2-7	TGCGCCAGCAGCCACGGAGAGTCCTACGAGCAGTACTTC	CASSHGESYEQYF
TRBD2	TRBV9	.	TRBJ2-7	TGTGCCAGCAGCGTAGGGGGGAGAGCGGGGCCCTCCTACGAGCAGTACTTC	CASSVGGRAGPSYEQYF
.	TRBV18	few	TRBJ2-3	TGTGCCAGCTCACCTCAAAACACAGATACGCAGTATTTT	CASSPQNTDTQYF
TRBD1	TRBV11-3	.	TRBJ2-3	TGTGCCAGCGCCCCTGGACAGGACACAGATACGCAGTATTTT	CASAPGQDTDTQYF
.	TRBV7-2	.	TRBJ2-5	TGTGCCAGCAGCTTATTGTTGGCCGAGACCCAGTACTTC	CASSLLLAETQYF
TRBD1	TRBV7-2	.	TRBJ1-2	TGTGCCAGCAGCTTAGGGGGACAGGGCAACGTTATTTATGGCTACACCTTC	CASSLGGQGNVIYGYTF
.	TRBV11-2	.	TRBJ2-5	TGTGCCAGCAGCGTGCGCGGGACTCTCGTAGAGACCCAGTACTTC	CASSVRGTLVETQYF
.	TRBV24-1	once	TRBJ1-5	TGTGCCACCAGTGACCCGACACAGGGCGATCAGCCCCAGCATTTT	CATSDPTQGDQPQHF
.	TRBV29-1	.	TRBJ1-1	TGCAGCGTTGCTCGGGGGGCGGCCACTGAAGCTTTCTTT	CSVARGAATEAFF
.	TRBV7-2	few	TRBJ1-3	TGTGCCAGCAACTTGGGGGGGACTGGAAACACCATATATTTT	CASNLGGTGNTIYF
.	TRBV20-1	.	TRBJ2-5	TGCAGTGCCTACTCTGAGGGCCAAGAGACCCAGTACTTC	CSAYSEGQETQYF
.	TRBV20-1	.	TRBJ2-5	TGCAGTGCTAATTCGGACCTACCGGGGGAGACCCAGTACTTC	CSANSDLPGETQYF
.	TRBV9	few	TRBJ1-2	TGTGCCAGCAGCGTAGTGCCGACAGCTAACTATGGCTACACCTTC	CASSVVPTANYGYTF
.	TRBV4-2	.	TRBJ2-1	TGTGCCAGCAGCCAACCTTCACTCGACACCCGCAATGAGCAGTTCTTC	CASSQPSLDTRNEQFF
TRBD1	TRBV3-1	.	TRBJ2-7	TGTGCCAGCAGCCAAGTGGGGACAGGGTTTGGCGAGCAGTACTTC	CASSQVGTGFGEQYF
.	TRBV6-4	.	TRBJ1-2	TGTGCCAGCAGCTCCGGTTTGGGCTACACCTTC	CASSSGLGYTF
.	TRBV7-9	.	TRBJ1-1	TGTGCCAGCAGCTCCGGCCACTACAGGGCGGACACTGAAGCTTTCTTT	CASSSGHYRADTEAFF
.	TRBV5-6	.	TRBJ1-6	TGTGCCAGCAGCGTTTACTCAAGAAATATACTTCGCCCCCTCCACTTT	CASSVYSRNILRPLHF
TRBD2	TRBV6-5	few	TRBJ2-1	TGTGCCAGCAGTTGGTCGGGGGGGGCGACCTACAATGAGCAGTTCTTC	CASSWSGGATYNEQFF
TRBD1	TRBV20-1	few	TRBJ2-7	TGCAGTGCTCCGGACAGGGGGCTATACGAGCAGTACTTC	CSAPDRGLYEQYF
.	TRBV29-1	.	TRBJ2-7	TGCAGCGTTGAAGATCGGAGGACAGCCTACGAGCAGTACTTC	CSVEDRRTAYEQYF
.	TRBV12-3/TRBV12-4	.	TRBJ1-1	TGTGCCAGCAGGCCAGGATTCGGGGCTGAAGCTTTCTTT	CASRPGFGAEAFF
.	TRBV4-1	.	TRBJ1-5	TGCGCCAGCAGCCAAGTTCAGAGGAATCAGCCCCAGCATTTT	CASSQVQRNQPQHF
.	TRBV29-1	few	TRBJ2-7	TGCAGCGCCACGACGAGCTCCTACAATGAGCAGTACTTC	CSATTSSYNEQYF
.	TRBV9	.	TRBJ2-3	TGTGCCAGCAGGACCGGGCTGCGAGCTAGCACAGATACGCAGTATTTT	CASRTGLRASTDTQYF
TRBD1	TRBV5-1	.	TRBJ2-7	TGCGCCAGCAGCTTAGGACAGGGTCGTGGAGAGCAGTACTTC	CASSLGQGRGEQYF
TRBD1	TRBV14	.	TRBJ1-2	TGTGCCAGCAGCCACCACGGACAGGGGAACTATGGCTACACCTTC	CASSHHGQGNYGYTF
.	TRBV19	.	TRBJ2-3	TGTACCAGTAGTAGCTTTAGCGTTTCGAGCACAGATACGCAGTATTTT	CTSSSFSVSSTDTQYF
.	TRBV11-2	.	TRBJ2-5	TGTGCCAGCAGCTACCCTCCAGGGTGGGGTGGGGAGACCCAGTACTTC	CASSYPPGWGGETQYF
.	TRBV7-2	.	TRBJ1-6	TGTGCCAGCAGCGCCGGGGTAAATTCACCCCTCCACTTT	CASSAGVNSPLHF
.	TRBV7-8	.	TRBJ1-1	TGTGCCAGCAGCTTAGCTCGCGGGAGACGTGAAGCTTTCTTT	CASSLARGRREAFF
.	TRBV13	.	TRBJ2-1	TGTGCCAGCACCAAAGGGGCGGTTTCCTACAATGAGCAGTTCTTC	CASTKGAVSYNEQFF
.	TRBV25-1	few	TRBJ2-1	TGTGCCAGCAGTGATCTCGGTAGCGACCGTGACAATGAGCAGTTCTTC	CASSDLGSDRDNEQFF